One sample yielded the 13 T cell receptor beta chains listed below, sequenced in a study of OX40 agonist ivuxolimab in advanced cancers. Profiled with immunoSEQ multiplex PCR; TCRdb holds only in-frame clones, not every one. The sample includes 99,000 or so clones, roughly 94% of them seen just once. The input for sequencing was CD4+ or CD8+ T cells sorted from blood, taken in a trial of the OX40 agonist ivuxolimab. These receptors originate from an adult with an advanced solid tumor such as melanoma, head and neck, liver or kidney cancer.

This rearrangement joins TRBV7-3 to TRBJ2-1; D possibly uses TRBD1 or TRBD2 (6 bases each). V dropped 4 bases and J dropped 5 bases, with 9 bases sitting between them. Germline CDR1 SGHTA, CDR2 FQGTGA. CDR3 length equals 13 residues. The CDR3 is CASSSGAHNEQFF. The DNA of the CDR3 is TGTGCCAGCAGCTCGGGGGCGCACAATGAGCAGTTCTTC. The entire variable domain, with the rest obtained from reference TRBV7-3 and TRBJ2-1, is as follows: GAGVSQTPSNKVTEKGKYVELRCDPISGHTALYWYRQSLGQGPEFLIYFQGTGAADDSGLPNDRFFAVRPEGSVSTLKIQRTERGDSAVYLCASSSGAHNEQFFGPGTRLTVL.

The V gene is TRBV2, the J gene TRBJ1-5; perhaps TRBD1 as D (6 bases). This CDR3 region has 14 residues. From germline, CDR1 is SNHLY and CDR2 FYNNEI. V was clipped by 6 bases and J by 6 bases, with 15 bases between them. The CDR3 DNA follows: TGTGCCAGCAGCCCACAGGGAGTAGGTCAGCCCCAGCATTTT. This codes for CASSPQGVGQPQHF.

The rearrangement links TRBV19 to TRBJ1-4, with D uncertain. Deletions cut 3 bases from V and 4 bases from J, with 9 bases between. Germline V lookup: CDR1 LNHDA, CDR2 SQIVND (reference sequence). There are 14 residues in the CDR3. The CDR3 DNA sequence: TGTGCCAGTAGTATTTGGCCAGTTAATGAAAAACTGTTTTTT. Translating it yields CASSIWPVNEKLFF. Looking up the rest from reference TRBV19 and TRBJ1-4 gives the full variable domain: DGGITQSPKYLFRKEGQNVTLSCEQNLNHDAMYWYRQDPGQGLRLIYYSQIVNDFQKGDIAEGYSVSREKKESFPLTVTSAQKNPTAFYLCASSIWPVNEKLFFGSGTQLSVL.

The chain combines TRBV5-1 with TRBJ1-2, with no clear D. CDR1 and CDR2 from the germline V gene are SGHRS and YFSETQ. V lost 1 base, J lost 2 bases, and 12 bases lay in between. The CDR3 has 15 residues. This CDR3 reads CASSLSGDKNYGYTF. Written as DNA, the CDR3 is TGCGCCAGCAGCTTGTCGGGTGACAAGAACTATGGCTACACCTTC.

Here the CDR3 DNA reads TGCGCCAGCAGCTTGGTTTACGGGAGGGTCAATCAGCCCCAGCATTTT. It codes for CASSLVYGRVNQPQHF. The V call is TRBV5-1, the J call TRBJ1-5; D remains ambiguous. CDR1 is SGHRS and CDR2 is YFSETQ in the germline V gene. V lost 0 bases and J 3 bases, leaving 13 bases between the germline ends. The CDR3 length is 16 residues.

The CDR3 DNA is TGTGCCAGCAGCGAGGAGGCAACTAATGAAAAACTGTTTTTT. Its translation: CASSEEATNEKLFF. This rearrangement joins TRBV9 to TRBJ1-4; D remains unclear. The V gene lost 3 bases and the J gene lost 0 bases, with 6 bases spanning the gap. CDR1 is SGDLS and CDR2 is YYNGEE in the germline V gene. CDR3 length equals 14 residues.

The rearrangement uses TRBV27 and TRBJ2-2, with 7 positions matching TRBD2. This CDR3 region has 16 residues. Germline CDR1 MNHEY, CDR2 SMNVEV (reference sequence). Trimming took 7 bases from V and 6 from J; bases not matched to a gene: 14. The DNA of the CDR3 is TGTGCCAGCAAGCGTCGACTTGGCGGGAGATCCGGGGAGCTGTTTTTT. It is translated as CASKRRLGGRSGELFF.

The rearrangement joins TRBV18 to TRBJ2-5; D is unclear. Trimming removed 3 bases from V and 3 bases from J, with 8 bases in between. CDR3 size: 13 residues. CDR1 is KGHSH, CDR2 LQKENI, per germline. The CDR3 DNA sequence: TGTGCCAGCTCACCGTCGAGAGAAGAGACCCAGTACTTC. Translation gives CASSPSREETQYF.

A single count supports this clone. The chain uses TRBV7-2 and TRBJ1-2; tentative D call: TRBD1 (5 bases). V shed 4 bases and J shed 8 bases, with 17 bases lying between them. The CDR3 runs 14 residues. The germline V gene has CDR1 SGHTA and CDR2 FQGNSA. The CDR3 protein is CASSSRDWGQGYTF. The CDR3 nucleotides are TGTGCCAGCAGCTCCCGCGATTGGGGCCAGGGCTACACCTTC.

The chain is built from TRBV28 and TRBJ1-2; D is possibly TRBD1 (6 bases). With 6 bases removed from V and 5 bases from J, the gap between germline ends came to 16 bases. Germline CDR1 and CDR2: MDHEN and SYDVKM. The CDR3 contains 14 residues. This CDR3 reads CASSQGSLRYGYTF. The CDR3, as DNA: TGTGCCAGCAGCCAGGGGTCCCTCCGATATGGCTACACCTTC.

This chain connects TRBV10-3 to TRBJ2-2; D is perhaps TRBD1 (5 bases). CDR1 is ENHRY, CDR2 SYGVKD, per germline. Trimming removed 8 bases from V and 3 bases from J, with 10 bases in between. This CDR3 region has 13 residues. The CDR3 reads CAISGRDTGELFF. The CDR3 DNA sequence: TGTGCCATCTCGGGCAGGGACACCGGGGAGCTGTTTTTT.

This chain connects TRBV28 to TRBJ1-1; maybe TRBD1 (5 bases). V dropped 4 bases and J dropped 0 bases, with 6 bases sitting between them. This CDR3 region has 13 residues. The germline V gene encodes CDR1 MDHEN and CDR2 SYDVKM. The CDR3 region has the DNA TGTGCCAGCAGTTCGACAGTGAACACTGAAGCTTTCTTT. Residues: CASSSTVNTEAFF.

The chain has TRBV6-5 and TRBJ2-1, with D unclear. The CDR3 spans 13 residues. V lost 4 bases and J 7 bases, leaving 11 bases between the germline ends. CDR1 and CDR2 (germline): MNHEY, SVGAGI. CDR3: CASSFFRANEQFF. CDR3 nucleotide sequence: TGTGCCAGCAGTTTCTTTCGAGCGAATGAGCAGTTCTTC.